This TCR beta chain derives from a study of blood T cell repertoires in COVID-19. V gave up 5 bases and J gave up 3 bases, with 14 bases separating them. The CDR3 runs to 16 residues. Germline V gene sequence: CDR1 SGHTA, CDR2 FQGTGA. Method: immunoSEQ multiplex PCR; TCRdb's copy keeps in-frame clones and lacks some. Of a few hundred thousand clones in the sample, about 88% are singletons; the top ten hold 1.5% to 2%. Input material: peripheral blood. The TCR sequence derives from a man between 65 and 85 years old with acute or convalescent COVID-19. The V call is TRBV7-3, the J call TRBJ2-6; D is perhaps TRBD1 (6 bases). CDR3 sequence reads: CASSQSTGRGANVLTF. CDR3 sequence (DNA): TGTGCCAGCAGCCAGAGTACAGGGCGTGGGGCCAACGTCCTGACTTTC.